This T cell receptor beta chain emerged from a study of T cell responses to AZD1222 COVID-19 vaccine. About the study: Pooled together were second doses at about 4 or about 12 weeks.

This clone occurred once. Libraries were prepared by immunoSEQ multiplex PCR; TCRdb keeps only in-frame clonotypes and omits some of them. Here the sample spans around 130,000 clones, 80% to 95% being singletons. Unmatched junction bases numbered 11, after V lost 5 bases and J lost 8 bases. The V gene's germline CDR1 is ENHRY and CDR2 SYGVKD. This CDR3 is 15 amino acids long. The J gene is TRBJ1-2, the V gene TRBV10-3; 10 positions agree with TRBD1. This sequence was found in an adult in good health. The sequenced sample was peripheral blood, obtained on day 0 of AZD1222 vaccination. The CDR3 region is CAISREPGQGSGYTF. CDR3 DNA: TGTGCCATCAGTAGAGAACCGGGACAGGGGAGCGGCTACACCTTC.